Presented here are 27 T cell receptor beta chains from one specimen sequenced in a study of blood T cell repertoires in COVID-19. Sequencing used immunoSEQ multiplex PCR; TCRdb keeps in-frame clones, though not all of them. The sample contains about 250,000 clones, more than 75% of which appear only once. The specimen sequenced was PBMCs or T cells enriched from blood (not recorded which). These receptor sequences come from a woman in her forties or fifties who had been exposed to COVID-19.

V is TRBV28 and J is TRBJ2-1; 9 nucleotides align to TRBD2. From germline, CDR1 is MDHEN and CDR2 SYDVKM. V trimming: 4 bases; J trimming: 8 bases; junction bases outside the gene matches: 9. The CDR3 is 15 amino acids. The CDR3 sequence is CASSSSGTSYHEQFF. The CDR3 coding sequence is TGTGCCAGCAGTTCTTCCGGGACTAGCTATCATGAGCAGTTCTTC.

The chain uses TRBV29-1 and TRBJ1-1; TRBD1 is a possible D gene (5 bases). Germline CDR1 and CDR2: SQVTM and ANQGSEA. There are 11 residues in the CDR3. Trimming cost V 6 bases and J 6 bases, with 11 bases left between them. CDR3 nucleotides: TGCAGCGTACAGGACATAGCTGAAGCTTTCTTT. Residues: CSVQDIAEAFF.

This clone was observed a handful of times. The V gene is TRBV6-5, the J gene TRBJ1-2; possible D gene TRBD1, 5 bases. V was cut by 6 bases and J by 4 bases, with 18 bases left in between. Germline V lookup: CDR1 MNHEY, CDR2 SVGAGI. The CDR3 covers 15 residues. The CDR3 DNA reads as TGTGCCAGCAGCCTGGTTGGGACGGGGGTCTATGGCTACACCTTC. Amino acids: CASSLVGTGVYGYTF.

The chain has TRBV28 and TRBJ1-4; D gene uncertain. Germline V lookup: CDR1 MDHEN, CDR2 SYDVKM. CDR3 length: 14 amino acids. The V and J ends lost 4 bases and 8 bases respectively, with 14 bases between them. DNA of the CDR3: TGTGCCAGCAGTTCCCCGGGGAAGGGCGAAAAACTGTTTTTT. Its translation is CASSSPGKGEKLFF.

The chain recombines TRBV14 with TRBJ2-6; TRBD1 aligns across 9 bases. The V gene's germline CDR1 is SGHDN and CDR2 FVKESK. CDR3 length: 17 residues. V lost 4 bases and J lost 2; bases outside the gene matches: 6. The CDR3 DNA is TGTGCCAGCAGCCTCCGGACAGGGGACACTGGGGCCAACGTCCTGACTTTC. This translates into CASSLRTGDTGANVLTF.

For the CDR3, the DNA is TGTGCCAGCAGTCTCGGGGGTATTGGTAATGAAAAACTGTTTTTT. Translated: CASSLGGIGNEKLFF. The chain combines TRBV28 with TRBJ1-4; maybe TRBD1 (5 bases). The V gene's germline CDR1 is MDHEN and CDR2 SYDVKM. CDR3 size: 15 residues. Trimming removed 5 bases from V and 4 bases from J, with 14 bases in between.

CDR3 amino acids: CASRPPGQGETEAFF. The CDR3 DNA sequence: TGTGCCAGCAGGCCCCCGGGACAGGGGGAGACTGAAGCTTTCTTT. This rearrangement joins TRBV7-2 to TRBJ1-1, with TRBD1 matching 11 bases. CDR3 length equals 15 residues. The germline V gene encodes CDR1 SGHTA and CDR2 FQGNSA. Trimming at V came to 6 bases and at J to 5 bases, leaving 8 bases not matched to a gene.

This clone was seen only once. V and J are TRBV18 and TRBJ1-6, with 9 bases aligning to TRBD1. Germline CDR1 and CDR2: KGHSH and LQKENI. V shed 2 bases and J 1 base; nucleotides not matched to a gene: 3. CDR3 length: 17 residues. CDR3 region: CASSPLGTGSYNSPLHF. In nucleotides, the CDR3 is TGTGCCAGCTCACCATTGGGGACAGGGTCCTATAATTCACCCCTCCACTTT.

In this sample, this clone turned up once. J is TRBJ1-1 and V is TRBV3-1 (or the pseudogene TRBV3-2); tentative D call: TRBD1 (5 bases). CDR1 and CDR2 (germline): LGHDT, YNNKEL (reference sequence). With 8 bases removed from V and 4 bases from J, the gap between germline ends came to 17 bases. The CDR3 covers 14 residues. The CDR3 spells CASGPRVGGTEAFF. As DNA, the CDR3 is TGTGCCAGCGGGCCCAGGGTAGGCGGCACTGAAGCTTTCTTT.

The V gene is TRBV4-1, the J gene TRBJ1-2, with D maybe TRBD1 (6 bases). This CDR3 has 15 amino acids. CDR1 is MGHRA, CDR2 YSYEKL, per germline. Trimming stripped 0 bases from V and 0 bases from J, with 8 bases between. In DNA form, the CDR3 reads TGCGCCAGCAGCCAAGAACAGGGAGCTAACTATGGCTACACCTTC. It specifies CASSQEQGANYGYTF.

The chain has TRBV7-9 and TRBJ1-2; D is perhaps TRBD1 (6 bases). The V and J ends lost 5 bases and 13 bases respectively, with 14 bases between them. Germline assignment: CDR1 SEHNR and CDR2 FQNEAQ (reference sequence). This CDR3 spans 11 amino acids. This CDR3 is CASSGSTTGTF. CDR3 nucleotide sequence: TGTGCCAGCAGCGGGTCGACGACAGGCACCTTC.

The rearrangement links TRBV11-2 to TRBJ2-1; maybe TRBD1 (6 bases). V was clipped by 5 bases and J by 10 bases, with 15 bases between them. This CDR3 region has 13 residues. CDR1 is SGHAT, CDR2 FQNNGV, per germline. The CDR3 here is CASSEAGVREQFF. CDR3 nucleotide sequence: TGTGCCAGCAGCGAAGCAGGGGTGAGGGAGCAGTTCTTC.

V and J are TRBV14 and TRBJ2-6, with a weak D call TRBD1 (6 bases). The CDR3 length is 16 residues. Germline-derived CDR1 and CDR2 are SGHDN and FVKESK. V was pared by 8 bases and J by 4 bases, with 18 bases between. The CDR3: CASSKGVLAGANVLTF. CDR3 DNA sequence: TGTGCCAGCTCCAAGGGGGTGCTGGCCGGGGCCAACGTCCTGACTTTC.

V gene TRBV19 combines with J gene TRBJ1-1, with TRBD1 identical over 7 bases. The V and J ends lost 5 bases and 2 bases, in that order; junction bases with no gene match: 8. The germline CDR1 and CDR2 sequences are LNHDA and SQIVND (reference sequence). The CDR3 runs to 15 residues. Here the CDR3 DNA reads TGTGCCAGTAGTTCTCAACAGGGGATAAACACTGAAGCTTTCTTT. Amino acid sequence: CASSSQQGINTEAFF. Full variable domain (outside the CDR3, taken from reference TRBV19 and TRBJ1-1): DGGITQSPKYLFRKEGQNVTLSCEQNLNHDAMYWYRQDPGQGLRLIYYSQIVNDFQKGDIAEGYSVSREKKESFPLTVTSAQKNPTAFYLCASSSQQGINTEAFFGQGTRLTVV.

CDR3: CASSAQDSSYNEQFF. The CDR3 DNA sequence: TGTGCCAGCAGTGCACAGGATTCTTCCTACAATGAGCAGTTCTTC. This chain joins TRBV28 and TRBJ2-1, with D maybe TRBD1 (5 bases). V dropped 5 bases and J dropped 1 base, with 12 bases sitting between them. CDR3 length: 15 residues. Germline V gene data show CDR1 as MDHEN and CDR2 as SYDVKM.

The chain carries TRBV7-2 and TRBJ1-6, with D unclear. Germline values: CDR1 SGHTA, CDR2 FQGNSA. Trimming stripped 3 bases from V and 7 bases from J, with 7 bases between. This CDR3 is 13 amino acids long. The CDR3 loop reads CASSLTENSPLHF. CDR3 coding DNA: TGTGCCAGCAGCTTGACGGAGAATTCACCCCTCCACTTT.

The V call is TRBV5-8, the J call TRBJ2-3; maybe TRBD1 (5 bases). Trimming stripped 0 bases from V and 4 bases from J, with 6 bases between. CDR3 length equals 13 residues. In germline, CDR1 is SGHTS, CDR2 YDEGEE. This chain's CDR3 is CASSLGRADTQYF. CDR3 nucleotide sequence: TGTGCCAGCAGCTTGGGCAGGGCAGATACGCAGTATTTT. The entire variable domain, with the rest obtained from reference TRBV5-8 and TRBJ2-3, is as follows: EAGVTQSPTHLIKTRGQQATLRCSPISGHTSVYWYQQALGLGLQFLLWYDEGEERNRGNFPPRFSGRQFPNYSSELNVNALELEDSALYLCASSLGRADTQYFGPGTRLTVL.

The chain has TRBV5-1 and TRBJ1-2; maybe TRBD1 (5 bases). V was clipped by 2 bases and J by 7 bases, with 18 bases between them. CDR3 length equals 15 residues. Per germline, CDR1 SGHRS and CDR2 YFSETQ. CDR3: CASSLTAGGEGGYTF. The DNA for the CDR3 is TGCGCCAGCAGCTTAACTGCGGGGGGAGAAGGTGGCTACACCTTC.

The CDR3 bases are TGCAGTGCCGGGGGCACCGGGGAGCTGTTTTTT. Translated, it gives CSAGGTGELFF. The chain combines TRBV20-1 with TRBJ2-2; D might be TRBD2 (6 bases). The germline gives CDR1 DFQATT, CDR2 SNEGSKA (reference sequence). V was pared by 6 bases and J by 4 bases, with 6 bases between. The CDR3 consists of 11 residues.

This clone was counted a single time. The rearrangement joins TRBV13 to TRBJ1-5, with 11 bases fitting TRBD1. Germline-derived CDR1 and CDR2 are PRHDT and FYEKMQ (reference sequence). There are 13 residues in the CDR3. After removal of 5 bases from V and 7 bases from J, the junction contained 1 base not matched to a gene. The CDR3 is CASSGQGAQPQHF. Here the CDR3 DNA reads TGTGCCAGCAGCGGACAGGGGGCCCAGCCCCAGCATTTT.

The chain is built from TRBV9 and TRBJ2-1, with D perhaps TRBD2 (5 bases). The CDR3 has 14 residues. V lost 3 bases, J lost 12 bases, and 19 bases lay in between. Per germline, CDR1 SGDLS and CDR2 YYNGEE. The CDR3 DNA sequence: TGTGCCAGCAGCGGATGGACCGGAGGTTTCCGGCAGTTCTTC. It is translated as CASSGWTGGFRQFF.

The J gene is TRBJ2-3, the V gene TRBV3-1 (or the pseudogene TRBV3-2); the D gene is possibly TRBD2 (7 bases). This CDR3 spans 16 amino acids. Germline values: CDR1 LGHDT, CDR2 YNNKEL (reference sequence). Deletions cut 3 bases from V and 2 bases from J, with 15 bases between. The CDR3 DNA follows: TGTGCCAGCAGCCAGAGGGGGGGGGCGTTCACAGATACGCAGTATTTT. Translated: CASSQRGGAFTDTQYF.

V usage is TRBV14 and J usage is TRBJ1-2; 9 bases are shared with TRBD1. The J segment lost 5 bases and the V segment lost 4 bases, leaving 11 bases of the junction unmatched. This CDR3 region has 16 residues. Per the germline V gene, CDR1 is SGHDN and CDR2 is FVKESK. The CDR3 coding sequence is TGTGCCAGCAGCCCCGAGGGACAGGGAAAGAGATATGGCTACACCTTC. Translated: CASSPEGQGKRYGYTF.

This chain joins TRBV7-3 and TRBJ2-1; 10 nucleotides match TRBD2. Germline V lookup: CDR1 SGHTA, CDR2 FQGTGA. This CDR3 has 15 residues. V gave up 5 bases and J gave up 8 bases; unmatched junction bases: 9. The CDR3 nucleotides read TGTGCCAGCAGCGGGAGCGGGGGGGCTTACGATGAGCAGTTCTTC. Its protein product is CASSGSGGAYDEQFF.

The genes are TRBV14 and TRBJ1-3; D is unresolved. The CDR3 length is 15 residues. CDR1 and CDR2 from the germline V gene are SGHDN and FVKESK. V was shortened by 1 base and J by 4 bases, with 11 bases between the two germline ends. The CDR3 spells CASSQGPPGGNTIYF. The DNA of the CDR3 is TGTGCCAGCAGCCAAGGCCCTCCGGGAGGAAACACCATATATTTT.

CDR3 residues: CASSESGGGEAFF. For the CDR3, the DNA is TGTGCCAGCAGTGAATCAGGGGGCGGTGAAGCTTTCTTT. The chain links TRBV25-1 to TRBJ1-1; 8 bases line up with TRBD1. The CDR3 totals 13 residues. The germline gives CDR1 MGHDK, CDR2 SYGVNS. J lost 7 bases, V lost 1 base, and 2 bases had no gene match.

This chain links TRBV27 with TRBJ2-2, with 8 bases that match TRBD2. Germline CDR1 MNHEY, CDR2 SMNVEV (reference sequence). Germline trimming cut 2 bases from V and 4 bases from J; bases unmatched to any gene: 6. The CDR3 spans 16 residues. This chain's CDR3 is CASSLGWRGATGELFF. As DNA, the CDR3 is TGTGCCAGCAGTTTAGGCTGGCGGGGGGCCACCGGGGAGCTGTTTTTT.